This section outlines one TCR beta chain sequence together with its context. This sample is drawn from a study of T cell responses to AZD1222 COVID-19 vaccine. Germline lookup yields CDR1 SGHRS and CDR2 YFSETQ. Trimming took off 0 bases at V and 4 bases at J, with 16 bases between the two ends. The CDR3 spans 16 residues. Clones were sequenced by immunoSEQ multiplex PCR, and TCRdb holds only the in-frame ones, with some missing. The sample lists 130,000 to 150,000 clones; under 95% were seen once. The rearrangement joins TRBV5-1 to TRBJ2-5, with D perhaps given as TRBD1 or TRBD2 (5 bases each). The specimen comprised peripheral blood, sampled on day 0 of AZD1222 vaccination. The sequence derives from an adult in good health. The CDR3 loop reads CASSLVVIGAGETQYF. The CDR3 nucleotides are TGCGCCAGCAGCTTGGTGGTCATCGGGGCGGGAGAGACCCAGTACTTC.